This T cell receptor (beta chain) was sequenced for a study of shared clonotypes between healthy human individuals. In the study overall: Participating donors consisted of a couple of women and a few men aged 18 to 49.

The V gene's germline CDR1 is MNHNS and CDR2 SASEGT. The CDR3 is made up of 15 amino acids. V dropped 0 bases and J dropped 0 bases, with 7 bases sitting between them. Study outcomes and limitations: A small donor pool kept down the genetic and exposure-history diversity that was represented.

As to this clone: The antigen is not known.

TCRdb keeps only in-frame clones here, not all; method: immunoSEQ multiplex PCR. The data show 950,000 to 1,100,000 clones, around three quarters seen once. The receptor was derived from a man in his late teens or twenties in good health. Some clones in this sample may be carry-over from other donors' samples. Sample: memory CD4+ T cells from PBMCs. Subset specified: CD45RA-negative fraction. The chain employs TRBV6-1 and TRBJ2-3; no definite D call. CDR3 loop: CASSEAIQSTDTQYF. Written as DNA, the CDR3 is TGTGCCAGCAGTGAAGCGATACAGAGCACAGATACGCAGTATTTT.